The T cell receptor (beta chain) under discussion was sequenced for a study of Graves' ophthalmopathy and Graves' hyperthyroidism (dated 2018 in TCRdb). For the study in its entirety: Peripheral blood was collected before any treatment was given, at the time of initial diagnosis. In total, 120 to 150 blood samples were TCR-sequenced: approximately 42 ophthalmopathy, under 80 hyperthyroidism and roughly 17 hyperthyroidism-to-ophthalmopathy patients. An independent validation cohort comprised about 20 hyperthyroidism patients and 15 to 17 patients who later progressed from hyperthyroidism to ophthalmopathy. To explore V-J signatures distinguishing ophthalmopathy from hyperthyroidism, a discovery set of about 99 patients (fewer than 45 ophthalmopathy, 55 to 60 stable hyperthyroidism) was enrolled. For training and testing, the 100 or so patients in the discovery cohort were randomly divided in a 7:3 ratio. Following sampling, methimazole starting at 30 mg daily was administered to hyperthyroidism patients, and high-dose intravenous methylprednisolone was administered to ophthalmopathy patients. In roughly six hyperthyroidism patients, the T-cell repertoires found in thyroid tissue were compared with those found in blood. The study used TCR beta repertoire signatures to distinguish Graves' ophthalmopathy from Graves' hyperthyroidism and to predict progression to ophthalmopathy. The study at large found these results: Ophthalmopathy was separated from stable hyperthyroidism by the 13-signature model with roughly 87% sensitivity and around 81% specificity in cross-validation and with 80%/75% in the test set. In validation, the model predicted ophthalmopathy progression with 70.59% sensitivity and approximately 72% specificity; some 13 predicted patients were CT-confirmed with GO in a median of around 6 months. Most expanded thyroid clonotypes with frequency above 0.001 were also detected in blood, suggesting blood repertoires may reflect the thyroid immune response. Sample size was not predetermined statistically, and investigators were not blinded to group allocation.

For repertoire sequencing, TCR beta CDR3 regions were amplified from RNA transcripts. The first round was an RT-PCR using HTBI primers with the Qiagen OneStep RT-PCR kit, and this first round was followed by a second-round multiplex PCR, then size selection and purification. Libraries were sequenced on an Illumina HiSeq2000 using paired-end 100 bp reads. As for the authors' bioinformatics: SOAPnuke was used to process the reads, throwing out any read that had adapters, had uncalled bases, had a mean Phred below 15, or lacked an exact constant-primer or identifier match. COPE v1.2.5 was used to merge the high-quality paired reads. Clonotypes were defined as unique nucleotide sequences and were aligned to IMGT TRB V, D and J references using MiTCR v1.1. Analysis was restricted to V-J combinations with a frequency above 0.0001, which covered roughly 99% of repertoires. For each V-J combination, a TCR clonal expansion and chaos score was defined as the ratio of F50 clonal expansion to chaos observed in the TCRdist matrix. Features were reduced by Welch's t-statistics and random forest to roughly 14 V-J combinations, which fed a naive Bayes classifier. Thyroid-blood repertoire similarity was quantified with the Morisita-Horn index. TCRdb reanalyzed the raw reads on its own, using fastp at Q25 for trimming and MiXCR for clone calling, and kept in-frame beta chains. Every distinct CDR3 protein forms one entry, paired with its most common genes and DNA. The V and J calls were determined by TCRdb, not by the authors. A total of fewer than 650,000 distinct CDR3 sequences appear in this sample, 22% of them only once. The ten biggest clones cover around 6.5% of the sample.

This clonotype came up many times. This receptor's antigen is unknown. The sample holds no much larger clone one base away, and base qualities are not on file. Hyperthyroidism was considered stable if no progression to ophthalmopathy occurred within 18 months of follow-up. Hyperthyroidism patients were newly diagnosed, with disease duration under 2 months, and aged 18 to 65 years. Patients with other autoimmune diseases, uncontrolled infections, pregnancy or lactation were excluded. Diagnosis relied on clinical symptoms, serum thyroxine, TRAb, thyroid ultrasound and orbital computed tomography. Ficoll-Paque density gradient centrifugation was used to isolate PBMCs from about 9.4 ml of fresh peripheral blood. Trizol reagent was used to extract the total RNA, and its quality was then checked on an Agilent 2100 Bioanalyzer. The CDR1 and CDR2 encoded by the germline V gene (reference sequence) are LNHDA and SQIVND. Its CDR3 holds 14 amino acids, cysteine through phenylalanine. The only DNA kept is the CDR3, 42 bases in frame from the first base. From V the trimming removes 7 bases and from J it removes 0 bases, while the gene matches leave 5 bases of the junction unaccounted for.

Material: peripheral blood. The clonotype was recovered from a woman under 30 with stable Graves' hyperthyroidism. Some clones in this sample may be carry-over from other donors' samples. Donor details come from another sample of the same person, matched by shared clones. The sequence is built from TRBV19 and TRBJ1-1, with TRBD1 matching 7 junction bases. Read as DNA, the sequence is TGTGCCAGTAACACCGGGACAGTGAACACTGAAGCTTTCTTT. It codes for CASNTGTVNTEAFF.